This is a list of T cell receptor beta chains from one sample in a study of regulatory T cells in long-lasting Graves disease. TCRdb reprocessed the multiplex PCR reads with MiXCR, giving one entry per CDR3 protein. The data hold 250,000 to 400,000 distinct CDR3 sequences, with 15% to 20% observed a single time. The sequencing used peripheral blood mononuclear cells (PBMCs), collected at new diagnosis, from a patient treated with antithyroid drugs. The source is a female donor with Graves disease. Each CDR3 is given with its conserved first and last residue. The order of the fields is D gene, J gene, clone size, CDR3 length, V gene, CDR3 DNA, CDR3 protein. A D gene is named only where the DNA matches it firmly. Not every row has a clone size; where given, it reads once, few, many or a size class.

>TRBD1|TRBJ2-1|.|16|TRBV2
TGCGCCAGCAGCCCCCTGGGGGCAGGGGGTAAGGATGAGCAGTTCTTC
CASSPLGAGGKDEQFF
>.|TRBJ2-4|many|14|TRBV6-2/TRBV6-3
TGTGCCAGCAGCCTACGGTCTAGCAATAACATTCAGTACTTC
CASSLRSSNNIQYF
>.|TRBJ2-7|many|14|TRBV27
TGTGCCAGCAGTTTAGTCGGAGCTCCCTACGAGCAGTACTTC
CASSLVGAPYEQYF
>TRBD2|TRBJ2-7|many|12|TRBV3-1
TGTGCCAGCCGGGAGGGCCGGGACGAGCAGTACTTC
CASREGRDEQYF
>.|TRBJ1-2|many|12|TRBV28
TGTGCCAGCAGACTCCTTAACTATGGCTACACCTTC
CASRLLNYGYTF
>TRBD1|TRBJ2-5|many|14|TRBV5-1
TGCGCCAGCAGCTCCAGACAGGGGAAGGAGACCCAGTACTTC
CASSSRQGKETQYF
>.|TRBJ2-2|many|16|TRBV13
TGTGCCAGCAGCTTAGCCGGGCGGCGGGTCACCGGGGAGCTGTTTTTT
CASSLAGRRVTGELFF
>.|TRBJ2-2|many|15|TRBV20-1
TGCAGTGCTAGACTACCCCGCAGGAACACCGGGGAGCTGTTTTTT
CSARLPRRNTGELFF
>.|TRBJ2-1|few|16|TRBV24-1
TGTGCCACCAGTGAACCGACAGGGAGGTCCTACAATGAGCAGTTCTTC
CATSEPTGRSYNEQFF
>TRBD1|TRBJ2-7|many|15|TRBV11-3
TGTGCCAGCACCATGACAGGGGGTCCCTCCTACGAGCAGTACTTC
CASTMTGGPSYEQYF
>TRBD2|TRBJ2-5|many|16|TRBV5-1
TGCGCCAGCAGCCCGACGGGACTAGCGGGAGGACAGACCCAGTACTTC
CASSPTGLAGGQTQYF
>TRBD2|TRBJ2-5|.|18|TRBV7-2
TGTGCCAGCAGCTTGGCCCCCCCCCTACTAGCGGGAGGGGAGACCCAGTACTTC
CASSLAPPLLAGGETQYF
>.|TRBJ1-2|many|19|TRBV12-3/TRBV12-4
TGTGCCAGCATTACTGAGCCAGGAGAAGTCCACTCTCAACCGTATGGCTACACCTTC
CASITEPGEVHSQPYGYTF
>TRBD2|TRBJ2-5|.|16|TRBV6-1
TGTGCCAGCACCACGACTAGCGTGCTCTGGGGGAAGACCCAGTACTTC
CASTTTSVLWGKTQYF
>TRBD2|TRBJ2-4|many|15|TRBV11-2
TGTGCCAGCAGCCCCCACCCCCGCGGGACTAGCAGGCAGTACTTC
CASSPHPRGTSRQYF
>.|TRBJ1-3|many|15|TRBV9
TGTGCCAGCAGCTCCGGTGTTGGGTCTGGAAACACCATATATTTT
CASSSGVGSGNTIYF
>TRBD2|TRBJ2-1|many|15|TRBV5-1
TGCGCCAGCAGCACACCTAGCGGACGGGCTAATGAGCAGTTCTTC
CASSTPSGRANEQFF
>TRBD2|TRBJ2-3|.|18|TRBV20-1
TGCAGTGCTACGCCGGGACTAGCGGCCGCCCATTACACAGATACGCAGTATTTT
CSATPGLAAAHYTDTQYF
>.|TRBJ2-1|many|15|TRBV28
TGTGCCAGCAGTTTACAATGGGACGGTTACAATGAGCAGTTCTTC
CASSLQWDGYNEQFF
>.|TRBJ1-1|many|14|TRBV20-1
TGCAGTGCACGTGCAGGGGCCGGGAACACTGAAGCTTTCTTT
CSARAGAGNTEAFF
>.|TRBJ1-5|once|16|TRBV5-1
TGCGCCAGCAGCCTTGGTGAAGGGACGGGCAATCAGCCCCAGCATTTT
CASSLGEGTGNQPQHF
>.|TRBJ2-1|.|15|TRBV19
TGTGCCAGTAGTATAGATAGGGGGGCTTGGAATGAGCAGTTCTTC
CASSIDRGAWNEQFF
>.|TRBJ2-7|many|17|TRBV10-3
TGTGCCATCAGTGAGCCCTCGCAGCGGAGAAGCTCCTACAAGCAGTACTTC
CAISEPSQRRSSYKQYF
>.|TRBJ1-1|few|15|TRBV14
TGTGCCAGCAGCCAAGAATTTGGCGGGAACACTGAAGCTTTCTTT
CASSQEFGGNTEAFF
>.|TRBJ2-3|.|14|TRBV20-1
TGCAGTGCCCACGTGCCGGGAAGCACAGATACGCAGTATTTT
CSAHVPGSTDTQYF
>.|TRBJ1-4|many|15|TRBV7-9
TGTGCCAGCAGCGCGAGGACAGCGACTAATGAAAAACTGTTTTTT
CASSARTATNEKLFF
>.|TRBJ2-3|many|15|TRBV12-3/TRBV12-4
TGTGCCAGCAGTCGGTTAGTGGGACGCACAGATACGCAGTATTTT
CASSRLVGRTDTQYF
>.|TRBJ2-1|many|18|TRBV10-3
TGTGCCACACGGCAGGGGGGAGGGGGCGCATGGGCAATTGCTGAGCAGTTCTTC
CATRQGGGGAWAIAEQFF
>.|TRBJ2-2|.|17|TRBV3-1
TGTGCCAGCAGCCAAGATTACGGAGGGCCCCTCACCGGGGAGCTGTTTTTT
CASSQDYGGPLTGELFF
>TRBD1|TRBJ2-1|few|13|TRBV28
TGTGCCAGCAGCTTGACAGGGAACAATGAGCGGTTCTTC
CASSLTGNNERFF
>.|TRBJ2-1|.|14|TRBV12-3/TRBV12-4
TGTGCCAGCAACGACCGGCAGTCCTACAATGAGCAGTTCTTC
CASNDRQSYNEQFF
>TRBD2|TRBJ2-2|.|16|TRBV28
TGTGCCAGCAGTGATCTAGCGGGACTAGGCACCGGGGAGCTGTTTTTT
CASSDLAGLGTGELFF
>TRBD1|TRBJ1-1|few|16|TRBV7-2
TGTGCCAGCAGCCCTGGGACAGGGGCCCCCCCTATGGGGGCTTTCTTT
CASSPGTGAPPMGAFF
>TRBD2|TRBJ2-1|many|18|TRBV27
TGTGCCAGCAGTTTATCGATCCTAGCGGGAGGGCCTTACAATGAGCAGTTCTTC
CASSLSILAGGPYNEQFF
>TRBD2|TRBJ2-1|.|15|TRBV2
TGTGCCAGCAGTAAAGCGGGGGCACTTTCCTACGAGCAGTTCTTC
CASSKAGALSYEQFF
>TRBD2|TRBJ2-7|many|18|TRBV7-2
TGTGCCAGCAGCTCCACACTAGCGGGAGGTCGTTCTTTGAACGAGCAGTACTTC
CASSSTLAGGRSLNEQYF
>TRBD2|TRBJ2-1|few|15|TRBV9
TGTGCCAGCAGCGCATTAGCGGGGGCCTACAATGAGCAGTTCTTC
CASSALAGAYNEQFF
>.|TRBJ2-5|few|8|TRBV9
TGTGCCAGCGAGACCCAGTACTTC
CASETQYF
>.|TRBJ1-1|few|17|TRBV5-1
TGCGCCAGCAGCTATAGTACCGCGGGAACCCTGAACACTGAAGCTTTCTTT
CASSYSTAGTLNTEAFF
>.|TRBJ2-5|once|17|TRBV5-1
TGCGCCAGCAGCTTGGGTGAAGCGTACAGGACCCAAGAGACCCAGTACTTC
CASSLGEAYRTQETQYF
>.|TRBJ1-1|.|11|TRBV20-1
TGCAGTGCTAAGGGGACCACTGAAGCTTTCTTT
CSAKGTTEAFF
>.|TRBJ2-3|many|13|TRBV11-2
TGTGCCAGCAGCTTAGAAATCACAGATACGCAGTATTTT
CASSLEITDTQYF
>TRBD2|TRBJ2-1|.|18|TRBV20-1
TGCAGTGCACACCCACCGGGACTAGCGGGAACTTCCTACAATGAGCAGTTCTTC
CSAHPPGLAGTSYNEQFF
>TRBD2|TRBJ2-5|few|16|TRBV19
TGTGCCAGTAGTATAGAAAAGACTAGCAGGCAAGAGACCCAGTACTTC
CASSIEKTSRQETQYF
>.|TRBJ2-7|few|16|TRBV7-9
TGTGCCAGCAGCCATCGGCGAGGCCTCGGGGGCTACGAGCAGTACTTC
CASSHRRGLGGYEQYF
>.|TRBJ2-3|few|16|TRBV7-3
TGTGCCAGCAGCCCTCGACTAGACCTCAACACAGATACGCAGTATTTT
CASSPRLDLNTDTQYF
>TRBD1|TRBJ1-1|.|18|TRBV28
TGTGCCAGCAGCCCCATCGGACAGGGGGGAAGAATGAACACTGAAGCTTTCTTT
CASSPIGQGGRMNTEAFF
>TRBD1|TRBJ2-1|.|14|TRBV5-1
TGCGCCAGCAGCTTGGGACAGGGTCACAATGAGCAGTTCTTC
CASSLGQGHNEQFF
>TRBD1|TRBJ1-1|few|16|TRBV19
TGTGCCAGTAGACGCGGGACAGGGCAAGGAAACACTGAAGCTTTCTTT
CASRRGTGQGNTEAFF
>.|TRBJ1-3|many|13|TRBV10-2
TGCGCCAGCAGTGAAAAGTCTGGAAACACCATATATTTT
CASSEKSGNTIYF
>.|TRBJ2-5|many|14|TRBV9
TGTGCCAGCAGCGTAGCAGGGGGGATGGAGACCCAGTACTTC
CASSVAGGMETQYF
>TRBD2|TRBJ2-7|many|14|TRBV7-9
TGTGCCAGCAGCTTAGCGGCGGGAGCCTACGAGCAGTACTTC
CASSLAAGAYEQYF
>TRBD1|TRBJ1-6|many|15|TRBV19
TGTGCCAGTAGCGGGGGACAGGCCTATAATTCACCCCTCCACTTT
CASSGGQAYNSPLHF
>.|TRBJ1-2|many|14|TRBV28
TGTGCCAGCAGTTTAAAGGGAGCTCCCTATGGCTACACCTTC
CASSLKGAPYGYTF
>.|TRBJ1-2|many|15|TRBV12-3/TRBV12-4
TGTGCCAGCAGTTTTGGGGTCACCCAAAGCTATGGCTACACCTTC
CASSFGVTQSYGYTF